The entry below describes one T cell receptor beta chain. Its specificity is not known. The sample originates from a study of cytomegalovirus exposure and HLA in healthy donors. Broader study findings: About 87% or about 30% of the time was how often most TCR beta V segments were productive, according to an earlier analysis.

Germline loops: CDR1 SEHNR, CDR2 FQNEAQ (reference sequence). There are 14 residues in the CDR3. The V and J ends lost 4 bases and 11 bases, in that order; junction bases with no gene match: 11. Use of 60 Vbeta and 13 Jbeta primers characterized the PCR. In the source study's methods: In a later analysis, about 9.9 million of around 75 million unique beta chains occurred in at least two donors. Sequencing used immunoSEQ multiplex PCR; TCRdb keeps in-frame clones, though not all of them. The V and J calls and clone size come from that table; D and trimming were worked out from the DNA. The sample includes some 160,000 clones, around 79% of them seen just once.

V and J are TRBV7-9 and TRBJ1-5; TRBD1 aligns across 7 bases. This TCR came from a woman in her forties or fifties in good health and CMV-seronegative. Sequencing was carried out using PBMCs. The CDR3 spells CASSSTGASAAQHF. CDR3 nucleotide sequence: TGTGCCAGCAGCTCAACAGGGGCCTCGGCAGCCCAGCATTTT.